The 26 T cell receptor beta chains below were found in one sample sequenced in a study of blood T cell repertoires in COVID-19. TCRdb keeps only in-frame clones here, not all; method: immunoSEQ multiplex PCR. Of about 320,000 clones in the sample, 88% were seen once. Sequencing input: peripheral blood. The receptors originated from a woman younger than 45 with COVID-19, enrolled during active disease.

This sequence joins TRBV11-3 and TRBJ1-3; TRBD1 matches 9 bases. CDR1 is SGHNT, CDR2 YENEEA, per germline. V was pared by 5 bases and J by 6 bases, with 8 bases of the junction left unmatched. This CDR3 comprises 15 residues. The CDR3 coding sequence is TGTGCCAGCAGCACCCTCACAGGGGGCGTAAACACCATATATTTT. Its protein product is CASSTLTGGVNTIYF.

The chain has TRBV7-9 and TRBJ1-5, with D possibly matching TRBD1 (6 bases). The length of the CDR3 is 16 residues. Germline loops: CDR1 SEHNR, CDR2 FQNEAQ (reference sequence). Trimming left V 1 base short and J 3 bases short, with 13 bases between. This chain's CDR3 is CASSLVSQGNNQPQHF. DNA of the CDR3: TGTGCCAGCAGCTTAGTGTCCCAGGGGAACAATCAGCCCCAGCATTTT. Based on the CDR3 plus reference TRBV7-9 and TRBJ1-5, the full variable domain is DTGVSQNPRHKITKRGQNVTFRCDPISEHNRLYWYRQTLGQGPEFLTYFQNEAQLEKSRLLSDRFSAERPKGSFSTLEIQRTEQGDSAMYLCASSLVSQGNNQPQHFGDGTRLSIL.

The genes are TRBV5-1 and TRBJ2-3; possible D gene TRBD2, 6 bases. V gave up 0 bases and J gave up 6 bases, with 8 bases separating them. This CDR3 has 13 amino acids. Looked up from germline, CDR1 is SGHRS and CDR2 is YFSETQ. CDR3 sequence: CASSLDGGDTQYF. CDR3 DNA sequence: TGCGCCAGCAGCTTGGATGGGGGGGATACGCAGTATTTT.

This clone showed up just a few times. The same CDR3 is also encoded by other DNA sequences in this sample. Here the CDR3 reads CASSLGGHTEAFF. The CDR3 DNA is TGTGCCAGCAGCTTAGGGGGCCACACTGAAGCTTTCTTT. The chain combines TRBV7-9 with TRBJ1-1; tentative D call: TRBD1 (5 bases). There are 13 residues in the CDR3. Trimming stripped 1 base from V and 3 bases from J, with 6 bases between. In germline, CDR1 is SEHNR, CDR2 FQNEAQ (reference sequence).

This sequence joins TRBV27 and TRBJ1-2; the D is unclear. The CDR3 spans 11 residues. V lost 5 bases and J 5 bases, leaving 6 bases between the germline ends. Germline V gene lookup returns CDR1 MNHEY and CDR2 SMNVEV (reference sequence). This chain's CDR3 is CASSARYGYTF. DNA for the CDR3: TGTGCCAGCAGTGCCCGGTATGGCTACACCTTC.

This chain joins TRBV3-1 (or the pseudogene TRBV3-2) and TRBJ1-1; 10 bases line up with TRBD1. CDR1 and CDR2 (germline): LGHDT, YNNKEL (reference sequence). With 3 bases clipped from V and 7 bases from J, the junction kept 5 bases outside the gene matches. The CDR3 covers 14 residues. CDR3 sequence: CASSHRTGGGEAFF. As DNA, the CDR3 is TGTGCCAGCAGCCACAGGACAGGGGGTGGTGAAGCTTTCTTT.

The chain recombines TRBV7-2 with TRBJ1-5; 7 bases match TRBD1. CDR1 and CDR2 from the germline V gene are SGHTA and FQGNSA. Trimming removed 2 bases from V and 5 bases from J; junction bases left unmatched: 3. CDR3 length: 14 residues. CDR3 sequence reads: CASSLRDRHQPQHF. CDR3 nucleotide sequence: TGTGCCAGCAGCTTACGGGACAGACATCAGCCCCAGCATTTT.

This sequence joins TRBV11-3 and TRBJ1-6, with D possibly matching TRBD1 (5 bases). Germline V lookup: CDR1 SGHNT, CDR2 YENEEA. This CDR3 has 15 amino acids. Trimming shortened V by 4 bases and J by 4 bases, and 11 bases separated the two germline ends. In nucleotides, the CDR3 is TGTGCCAGCAGCTCGACAGTCGATTATAATTCACCCCTCCACTTT. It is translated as CASSSTVDYNSPLHF.

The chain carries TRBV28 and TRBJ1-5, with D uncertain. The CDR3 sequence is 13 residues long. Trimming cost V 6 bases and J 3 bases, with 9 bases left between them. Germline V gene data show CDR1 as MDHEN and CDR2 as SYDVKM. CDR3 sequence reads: CASRGTSNQPQHF. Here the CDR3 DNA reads TGTGCCAGCAGGGGCACCTCCAATCAGCCCCAGCATTTT.

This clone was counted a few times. The CDR3 sequence is CSVEEADRGSTEAFF. The CDR3 bases are TGCAGCGTTGAAGAGGCGGACAGGGGTTCTACTGAAGCTTTCTTT. This rearrangement joins TRBV29-1 to TRBJ1-1; 9 bases align to TRBD1. V lost 0 bases and J lost 5; bases outside the gene matches: 7. CDR3 length: 15 residues. Germline assignment: CDR1 SQVTM and CDR2 ANQGSEA.

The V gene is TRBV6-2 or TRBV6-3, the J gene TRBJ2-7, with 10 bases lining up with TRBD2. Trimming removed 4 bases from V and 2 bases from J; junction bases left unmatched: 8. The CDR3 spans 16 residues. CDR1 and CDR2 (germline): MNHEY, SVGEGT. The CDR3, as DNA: TGTGCCAGCAGTTCCTTAAGGAGCGGGGGGGCCTACGAGCAGTACTTC. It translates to CASSSLRSGGAYEQYF.

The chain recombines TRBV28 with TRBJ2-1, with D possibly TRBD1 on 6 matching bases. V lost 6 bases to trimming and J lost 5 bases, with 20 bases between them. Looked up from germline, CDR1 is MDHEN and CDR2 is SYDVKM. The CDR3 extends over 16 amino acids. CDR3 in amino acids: CASRLPPGQIHNEQFF. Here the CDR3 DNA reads TGTGCCAGCAGGCTGCCCCCGGGACAAATCCACAATGAGCAGTTCTTC.

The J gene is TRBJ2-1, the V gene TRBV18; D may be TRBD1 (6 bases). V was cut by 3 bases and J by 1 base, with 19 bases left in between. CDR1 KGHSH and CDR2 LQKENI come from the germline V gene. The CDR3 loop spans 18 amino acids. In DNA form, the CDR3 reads TGTGCCAGCTCACCTTCGGTTAGGGGGTCTGTATCCTACAATGAGCAGTTCTTC. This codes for CASSPSVRGSVSYNEQFF.

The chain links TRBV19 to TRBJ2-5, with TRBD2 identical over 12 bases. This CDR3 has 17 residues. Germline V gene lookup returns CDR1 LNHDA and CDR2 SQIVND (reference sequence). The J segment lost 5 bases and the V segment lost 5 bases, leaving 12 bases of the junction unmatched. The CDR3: CASSWSSSGGADETQYF. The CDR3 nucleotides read TGTGCCAGTAGTTGGTCCTCTAGCGGGGGGGCCGATGAGACCCAGTACTTC.

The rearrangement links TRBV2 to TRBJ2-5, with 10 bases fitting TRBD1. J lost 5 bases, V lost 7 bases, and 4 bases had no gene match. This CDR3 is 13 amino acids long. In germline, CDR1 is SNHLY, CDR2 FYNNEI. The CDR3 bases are TGTGCCAGCACTGGGACAGGGGTCGAGACCCAGTACTTC. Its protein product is CASTGTGVETQYF.

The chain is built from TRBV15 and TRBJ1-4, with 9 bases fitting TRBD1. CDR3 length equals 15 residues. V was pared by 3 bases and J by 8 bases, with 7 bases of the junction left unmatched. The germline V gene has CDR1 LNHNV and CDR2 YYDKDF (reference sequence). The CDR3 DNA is TGTGCCACCAGCAGGGCGGGACAGGGTAACGAAAAACTGTTTTTT. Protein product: CATSRAGQGNEKLFF.

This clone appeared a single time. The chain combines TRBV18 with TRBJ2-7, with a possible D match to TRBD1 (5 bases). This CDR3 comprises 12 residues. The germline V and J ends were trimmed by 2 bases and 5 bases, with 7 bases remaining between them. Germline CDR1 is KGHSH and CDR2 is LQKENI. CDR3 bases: TGTGCCAGCTCACCATCCAGGGACGAGCAGTACTTC. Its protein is CASSPSRDEQYF.

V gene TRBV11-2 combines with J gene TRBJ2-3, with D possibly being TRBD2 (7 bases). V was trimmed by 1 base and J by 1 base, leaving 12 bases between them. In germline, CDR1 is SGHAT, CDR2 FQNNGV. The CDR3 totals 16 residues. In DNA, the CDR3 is TGTGCCAGCAGCTTAGTTGGGGGGGGGCGCACAGATACGCAGTATTTT. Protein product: CASSLVGGGRTDTQYF.

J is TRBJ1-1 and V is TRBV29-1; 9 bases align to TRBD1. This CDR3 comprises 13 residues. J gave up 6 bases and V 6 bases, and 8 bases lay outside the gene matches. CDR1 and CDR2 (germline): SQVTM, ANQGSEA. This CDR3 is CSVWTGEASEAFF. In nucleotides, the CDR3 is TGCAGCGTGTGGACAGGGGAGGCTTCTGAAGCTTTCTTT.

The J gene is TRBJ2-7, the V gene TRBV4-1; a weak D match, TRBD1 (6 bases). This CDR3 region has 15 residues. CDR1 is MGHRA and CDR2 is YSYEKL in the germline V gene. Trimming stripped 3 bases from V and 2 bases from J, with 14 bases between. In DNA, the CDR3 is TGCGCCAGCAGCCAGTATCAGGGGATTACCTACGAGCAGTACTTC. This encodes CASSQYQGITYEQYF.

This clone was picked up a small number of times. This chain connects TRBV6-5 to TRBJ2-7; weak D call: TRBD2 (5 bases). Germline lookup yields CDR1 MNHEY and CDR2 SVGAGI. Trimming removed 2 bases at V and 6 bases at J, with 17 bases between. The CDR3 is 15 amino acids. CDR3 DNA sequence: TGTGCCAGCAGTTACCCCTATACTAGTTTCGTCGAGCAGTACTTC. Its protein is CASSYPYTSFVEQYF.

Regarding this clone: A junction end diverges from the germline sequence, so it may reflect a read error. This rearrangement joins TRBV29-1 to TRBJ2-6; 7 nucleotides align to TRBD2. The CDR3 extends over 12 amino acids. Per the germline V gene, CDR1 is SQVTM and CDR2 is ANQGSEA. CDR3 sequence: CSALGGVNVLTF. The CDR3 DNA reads TGCAGCGCCCTTGGGGGGGTCAACGTCCTGACTTTC.

The CDR3 loop reads CASRLQGGEYGYTF. The CDR3 DNA is TGTGCCAGCAGACTACAGGGGGGGGAGTATGGCTACACCTTC. V is TRBV3-1 (or the pseudogene TRBV3-2) and J is TRBJ1-2, with TRBD1 matching over 8 bases. Germline-derived CDR1 and CDR2 are LGHDT and YNNKEL (reference sequence). CDR3 length equals 14 residues. After removal of 6 bases from V and 5 bases from J, the junction contained 8 bases not matched to a gene.

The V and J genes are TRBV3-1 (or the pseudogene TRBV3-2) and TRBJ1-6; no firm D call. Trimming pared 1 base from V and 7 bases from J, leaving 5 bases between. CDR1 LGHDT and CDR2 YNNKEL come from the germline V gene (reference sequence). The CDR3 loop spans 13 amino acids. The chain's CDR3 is CASSQVLNSPLHF. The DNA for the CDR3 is TGTGCCAGCAGCCAAGTGTTAAATTCACCCCTCCACTTT.

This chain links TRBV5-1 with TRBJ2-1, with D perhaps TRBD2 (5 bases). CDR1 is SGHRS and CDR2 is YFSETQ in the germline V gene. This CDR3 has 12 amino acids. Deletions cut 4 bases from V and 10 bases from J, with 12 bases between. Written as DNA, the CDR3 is TGCGCCAGCAGCAAGATACCGGGAGAGCAGTTCTTC. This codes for CASSKIPGEQFF.

As DNA, the CDR3 is TGTGCCAGCAGGGAGGGAGTCTTCTTCTATGGCTACACCTTC. Translating it yields CASREGVFFYGYTF. The chain carries TRBV2 and TRBJ1-2; D unclear. V was shortened by 6 bases and J by 4 bases, with 15 bases between the two germline ends. The CDR3 contains 14 residues. CDR1 and CDR2 (germline): SNHLY, FYNNEI. The full variable domain, its missing parts supplied by reference TRBV2 and TRBJ1-2, is EPEVTQTPSHQVTQMGQEVILRCVPISNHLYFYWYRQILGQKVEFLVSFYNNEISEKSEIFDDQFSVERPDGSNFTLKIRSTKLEDSAMYFCASREGVFFYGYTFGSGTRLTVV.